This T cell receptor (beta chain) was documented in a study of tumor-infiltrating lymphocytes in primary liver carcinoma. Study-level information: Patients were men and women aged 30 to 69 years.

This CDR3 contains 15 residues. Per germline, CDR1 SGHAT and CDR2 FQNNGV. V lost 0 bases, J lost 11 bases, and 19 bases lay in between. Study results and caveats: Against blood, tumors held a significantly higher top-250-clone fraction (p = 0.039).

Reverse transcription of 450 to 500 ng total RNA with a constant-region primer produced TCR beta cDNA. Libraries of TCR beta came from three nested multiplex PCR rounds with slightly modified ARM-PCR. Rounds one and two of PCR, each of roughly 10 cycles, were primed with TRBV1-TRBV30 forward primers and a C-beta reverse primer. TCRdb re-derived calls from the multiplex PCR reads in MiXCR, one entry per CDR3 protein. Seen here are some 100,000 distinct CDR3 sequences, around two thirds observed once, and the top ten hold approximately 12%. In regard to this clonotype: Its antigen remains unknown.

It was from about 20-30 mg of unsorted bulk tissue that RNA and DNA were co-extracted. Surgical resection was used to treat these primary liver carcinoma patients. This TCR came from a woman aged 55-69 years with primary liver carcinoma and hepatitis B virus infection. The chain couples TRBV11-2 to TRBJ1-1; perhaps TRBD1 as D (6 bases). Sequenced material: liver tumor tissue from sampling region 2. Specified subset: tumor region T2, inferior pole. The CDR3 DNA is TGTGCCAGCAGCTTAGATTCGGGGGCAGGAACTTATGCTTTCTTT. Amino acids: CASSLDSGAGTYAFF.